A single sample is the source of the 6 T cell receptor beta chains below, sequenced in a study of vaccination and CD4 T cells after COVID-19. Their antigens remain unidentified. The treatment: approximately nine-day PBMC culture with coronavirus spike peptide pools or control peptides (ViraFEST assay). With the Oncomine TCR Beta short-read assay, DNA from cultured CD4+ T cells was sequenced. TCRdb redid the calling of the PCR reads with MiXCR, one entry per CDR3 protein. Counted here are roughly 5,500 distinct CDR3 sequences, roughly 70% occurring once; the ten biggest clones make up 23%. The sequencing sample was made of CD4+ T cells from blood, cultured in vitro. The receptors were gathered from a human donor who had recovered from COVID-19.

Relative to its sample, this clonotype is large. V gene TRBV6-2 or TRBV6-3 combines with J gene TRBJ1-2; D perhaps matches TRBD1 (6 bases). V was clipped by 0 bases and J by 8 bases, with 16 bases between them. This CDR3 region has 15 residues. CDR1 MNHEY and CDR2 SVGEGT come from the germline V gene. The CDR3 reads CASSYSMGTLDGYTF. The CDR3 nucleotides read TGTGCCAGCAGTTACTCGATGGGGACATTAGACGGCTACACCTTC.

This rearrangement joins TRBV30 to TRBJ2-5; 9 nucleotides line up with TRBD2. Germline V CDR1 and CDR2: GTSNPN, SVGIG (reference sequence). V was clipped by 2 bases and J by 3 bases; unmatched bases: 13. The CDR3 runs to 17 residues. Here the CDR3 reads CAWSTIRRAGGKETQYF. For the CDR3, the DNA is TGTGCCTGGAGTACCATCAGAAGGGCGGGGGGGAAAGAGACCCAGTACTTC.

CDR3 region: CASSWTSGGADEQYF. In nucleotides, the CDR3 is TGTGCCAGCAGCTGGACTAGCGGGGGGGCGGACGAGCAGTACTTC. This rearrangement joins TRBV7-2 to TRBJ2-7; 15 nucleotides match TRBD2. CDR3 length equals 15 residues. Germline assignment: CDR1 SGHTA and CDR2 FQGNSA. J lost 5 bases, V lost 4 bases, and 3 bases had no gene match.

The CDR3 reads CASSTVLTDTQYF. For the CDR3, the DNA is TGTGCCAGCAGTACAGTTCTCACAGATACGCAGTATTTT. This chain joins TRBV6-1 and TRBJ2-3; D remains unclear. V dropped 5 bases and J dropped 2 bases, with 8 bases sitting between them. CDR1 is MNHNS, CDR2 SASEGT, per germline. This CDR3 is built from 13 residues.

The rearrangement uses TRBV29-1 and TRBJ1-6; 10 positions agree with TRBD1. The germline CDR1 and CDR2 sequences are SQVTM and ANQGSEA. Losses at the gene ends were 5 bases for V and 8 bases for J; bases not matched to a gene: 3. The CDR3 length is 13 residues. DNA for the CDR3: TGCAGCGTTTCCGGGACAGGGGATTCACCCCTCCACTTT. The encoded protein is CSVSGTGDSPLHF.

The chain couples TRBV6-1 to TRBJ2-3; TRBD2 agrees at 7 bases. The junction had 3 bases not matched to a gene; V was cut back by 3 bases and J by 0 bases. CDR1 is MNHNS and CDR2 is SASEGT in the germline V gene. This CDR3 is 15 amino acids long. For the CDR3, the DNA is TGTGCCAGCAGTGACCTTAGCGGGAGCACAGATACGCAGTATTTT. Translating it yields CASSDLSGSTDTQYF.